The next 18 T cell receptor beta chains were all read from a single sample in a study of blood T cell repertoires in COVID-19. Some clones are missing from TCRdb's copy, which holds only in-frame ones; the method was immunoSEQ multiplex PCR. This table has approximately 300,000 clones, about nine tenths appearing once. The sample comprised PBMCs or T cells enriched from blood (not recorded which). These TCRs come from a man younger than 40 who had recovered from COVID-19.

DNA of the CDR3: TGTGCCTGGAGGCCACGGCAGGGACACTCTGAAGCTTTCTTT. Encoded protein: CAWRPRQGHSEAFF. The chain carries TRBV30 and TRBJ1-1; maybe TRBD1 (6 bases). Trimming removed 3 bases at V and 6 bases at J, with 17 bases between. This CDR3 is built from 14 residues. CDR1 and CDR2 from the germline V gene are GTSNPN and SVGIG (reference sequence).

The CDR3 coding sequence is TGTGCCAGCAGAACCGGGACAGGGAATGAAGCTTTCTTT. Translating it yields CASRTGTGNEAFF. The V gene is TRBV6-4, the J gene TRBJ1-1; 9 bases are shared with TRBD1. V shed 6 bases, J shed 7 bases, and the junction held 6 bases outside the gene matches. Germline CDR1 and CDR2: MRHNA and SNTAGT. The CDR3 consists of 13 residues.

The chain carries TRBV4-2 and TRBJ2-3, with 8 nucleotides matching TRBD1. The CDR3 consists of 15 residues. Germline V gives CDR1 LGHNA, CDR2 YNFKEQ. V shed 3 bases, J shed 1 base, and the junction held 3 bases outside the gene matches. This CDR3 reads CASSQPGQGTDTQYF. The CDR3 coding sequence is TGTGCCAGCAGCCAGCCGGGACAGGGCACAGATACGCAGTATTTT.

The chain carries TRBV5-8 and TRBJ2-7; a weak D match, TRBD2 (5 bases). Germline values: CDR1 SGHTS, CDR2 YDEGEE. CDR3 length equals 15 residues. V lost 2 bases, J lost 2 bases, and 14 bases lay in between. CDR3 sequence (DNA): TGTGCCAGCAGCTTTTACGGGATAGAGGCCTACGAGCAGTACTTC. Its protein is CASSFYGIEAYEQYF.

V usage is TRBV6-1 and J usage is TRBJ2-7; D is possibly TRBD2 (6 bases). The CDR3 length is 16 residues. Deletions cut 4 bases from V and 2 bases from J, with 18 bases between. Germline CDR1 and CDR2: MNHNS and SASEGT. Here the CDR3 DNA reads TGTGCCAGCAGTGGAGCTTGGAGACTAGTGACCTACGAGCAGTACTTC. Translating it yields CASSGAWRLVTYEQYF.

The V and J genes are TRBV7-8 and TRBJ1-2; 9 positions match TRBD1. V shed 2 bases, J shed 3 bases, and the junction held 10 bases outside the gene matches. There are 17 residues in the CDR3. Per germline, CDR1 SGHVS and CDR2 FQNEAQ. The CDR3 region is CASSLYWPGQGDYGYTF. As DNA, the CDR3 is TGTGCCAGCAGCTTATATTGGCCGGGACAGGGTGACTATGGCTACACCTTC.

The chain is built from TRBV5-1 and TRBJ1-2, with D hard to call. The V end lost 4 bases, the J end lost 6 bases, and 22 bases lay between the germline ends. Germline CDR1 and CDR2: SGHRS and YFSETQ. The CDR3 covers 16 residues. The CDR3 DNA follows: TGCGCCAGCAGCGAAGGTACGGGCACCGGCGGGGATGGCTACACCTTC. This gives the protein CASSEGTGTGGDGYTF.

The genes are TRBV18 and TRBJ2-2; D gene unclear. Germline values: CDR1 KGHSH, CDR2 LQKENI. There are 16 residues in the CDR3. Between the trimmed V and J ends, which lost 6 bases and 2 bases, there was a span of 16 bases. CDR3 coding DNA: TGTGCCAGCTCTTTTTTCCAGGCCGCCAACACCGGGGAGCTGTTTTTT. As protein: CASSFFQAANTGELFF.

V is TRBV11-3 and J is TRBJ2-7; 12 bases are a match to TRBD1. The V segment lost 3 bases and the J segment 3 bases; nucleotides outside the gene matches: 12. Germline V lookup: CDR1 SGHNT, CDR2 YENEEA. The CDR3 loop spans 18 amino acids. In DNA, the CDR3 is TGTGCCAGCAGCTTGGGGACAGGGGGCTCATTCCATCTCTACGAGCAGTACTTC. It encodes CASSLGTGGSFHLYEQYF.

This chain links TRBV9 with TRBJ2-7; 7 positions agree with TRBD2. The CDR3 contains 15 residues. Germline trimming cut 4 bases from V and 1 base from J; bases unmatched to any gene: 8. The germline V gene has CDR1 SGDLS and CDR2 YYNGEE. CDR3 sequence (DNA): TGTGCCAGCAGCTATGGGGGGGATCTTTCCTACGAGCAGTACTTC. It yields the protein CASSYGGDLSYEQYF. The full variable domain, completed using reference TRBV9 and TRBJ2-7, is DSGVTQTPKHLITATGQRVTLRCSPRSGDLSVYWYQQSLDQGLQFLIQYYNGEERAKGNILERFSAQQFPDLHSELNLSSLELGDSALYFCASSYGGDLSYEQYFGPGTRLTVT.

This clone was observed once. The chain employs TRBV19 and TRBJ1-4, with unresolved D. Looked up from germline, CDR1 is LNHDA and CDR2 is SQIVND (reference sequence). With 3 bases removed from V and 0 bases from J, the gap between germline ends came to 8 bases. The CDR3 totals 15 residues. The CDR3 DNA follows: TGTGCCAGTAGTATCTTCGGGGCAACTAATGAAAAACTGTTTTTT. This gives the protein CASSIFGATNEKLFF.

This clone was counted once. The chain combines TRBV5-4 with TRBJ2-3; D not resolved. Germline CDR1 reads SGHNT; CDR2 reads YYREEE (reference sequence). The V gene lost 4 bases and the J gene lost 4 bases, with 13 bases spanning the gap. The CDR3 extends over 14 amino acids. The DNA of the CDR3 is TGTGCCAGCAGCGCCATTGATGGGCCAGATACGCAGTATTTT. This translates into CASSAIDGPDTQYF.

V gene TRBV29-1 combines with J gene TRBJ2-2; possible D gene TRBD2, 6 bases. This CDR3 is built from 14 residues. V lost 6 bases and J lost 4, with 15 bases in between. Germline CDR1 reads SQVTM; CDR2 reads ANQGSEA. CDR3 in amino acids: CSVASDGGTGELFF. The CDR3 DNA follows: TGCAGCGTCGCCTCCGACGGGGGCACCGGGGAGCTGTTTTTT.

The chain links TRBV11-3 to TRBJ1-1, with a possible D match to TRBD1 (6 bases). The V end was cut by 5 bases, the J end by 0 bases, with 16 bases between. The CDR3 sequence is 16 residues long. Germline-derived CDR1 and CDR2 are SGHNT and YENEEA. The CDR3 loop reads CASSPVIGDMNTEAFF. The CDR3 nucleotides read TGTGCCAGCAGCCCGGTGATAGGGGACATGAACACTGAAGCTTTCTTT. Looking up the rest from reference TRBV11-3 and TRBJ1-1 gives the full variable domain: EAGVVQSPRYKIIEKKQPVAFWCNPISGHNTLYWYLQNLGQGPELLIRYENEEAVDDSQLPKDRFSAERLKGVDSTLKIQPAELGDSAVYLCASSPVIGDMNTEAFFGQGTRLTVV.

The chain recombines TRBV5-1 with TRBJ2-5; maybe TRBD2 (5 bases). The CDR3 consists of 16 residues. CDR1 and CDR2 (germline): SGHRS, YFSETQ. Trimming pared 4 bases from V and 4 bases from J, leaving 20 bases between. The CDR3, as DNA: TGCGCCAGCAGCCCCTGGACGGAGGTCGGTGGAGAGACCCAGTACTTC. As protein: CASSPWTEVGGETQYF.

This clone has only a few counts. The V call is TRBV7-2, the J call TRBJ2-2; TRBD1 matches 8 bases. CDR3 length equals 14 residues. Germline V lookup: CDR1 SGHTA, CDR2 FQGNSA. Losses at the gene ends were 1 base for V and 6 bases for J; bases not matched to a gene: 1. The chain's CDR3 is CASSLEQGAGELFF. The CDR3 coding sequence is TGTGCCAGCAGCTTAGAACAGGGGGCCGGGGAGCTGTTTTTT.

The chain combines TRBV28 with TRBJ1-2; perhaps TRBD1 as D (6 bases). In germline, CDR1 is MDHEN, CDR2 SYDVKM. The CDR3 loop spans 14 amino acids. V lost 9 bases and J lost 8, with 22 bases in between. The CDR3 coding sequence is TGTGCCAGTACTACTCCGACAGGAGGCCTAGGCTACACCTTC. Protein: CASTTPTGGLGYTF.

In this sample, this clone turned up once. The CDR3 sequence: CASSQDRDRGLSHGYTF. DNA for the CDR3: TGTGCCAGCAGCCAAGATCGGGACAGGGGCTTGTCCCATGGCTACACCTTC. The chain couples TRBV3-1 (or the pseudogene TRBV3-2) to TRBJ1-2; 10 bases are shared with TRBD1. The germline V gene has CDR1 LGHDT and CDR2 YNNKEL (reference sequence). Trimming cost V 0 bases and J 6 bases; bases outside gene matches: 10. The CDR3 is 17 residues long.